This T cell receptor beta chain emerged from a study of control samples from healthy donors and cancer patients. TCRdb keeps only in-frame clones here, not all; method: immunoSEQ multiplex PCR. In the table there are around 140,000 clones, more than 90% of which are singletons. This clone was picked up a small number of times. The V end lost 4 bases, the J end lost 0 bases, and 6 bases lay between the germline ends. Germline loops: CDR1 KGHDR, CDR2 SFDVKD. This CDR3 spans 13 amino acids. The sequencing input was blood. This TCR derives from a man under 40 in good health. V usage is TRBV24-1 and J usage is TRBJ2-7; D not certain. The CDR3 loop is CATSDLSSYEQYF. CDR3 bases: TGTGCCACCAGTGACCTTAGCTCCTACGAGCAGTACTTC.